The 12 T cell receptor beta chains reported below all come from one sample, sequenced in a study of vaccination and CD4 T cells after COVID-19. For these receptors, no antigen is known. Sequence data for DNA of cultured CD4+ T cells were generated by the Oncomine TCR Beta short-read assay. TCRdb independently ran MiXCR on the PCR reads; one entry per CDR3 protein. The profile shows 6,500 to 9,000 distinct CDR3 sequences, 36% of them singletons. Described treatment: roughly 10-day PBMC culture with coronavirus spike peptide pools or control peptides (ViraFEST assay). The unexposed donor provided CD4+ T cells, which were taken before the COVID-19 pandemic (2011-2018). The sequenced sample consisted of CD4+ T cells from blood, cultured in vitro. The receptor source for this set is a human donor in good health.

This clonotype was seen only a few times. The chain uses TRBV11-2 and TRBJ1-2; the D is unclear. This CDR3 comprises 14 residues. The ends were cut back, 3 bases at V and 4 bases at J, with 12 bases in the middle. Germline CDR1 and CDR2: SGHAT and FQNNGV. DNA for the CDR3: TGTGCCAGCAGCTTTTCGGCGGGTGCCTATGGCTACACCTTC. It encodes CASSFSAGAYGYTF.

The rearrangement links TRBV10-1 to TRBJ2-3, with D perhaps TRBD2 (5 bases). Germline CDR1 WNHNN, CDR2 SYGVQD (reference sequence). The V end lost 6 bases, the J end lost 1 base, and 17 bases lay between the germline ends. The CDR3 spans 16 residues. DNA for the CDR3: TGCGCCAGCAGCGACACCGGACTGCAGGGCACAGATACGCAGTATTTT. Translation: CASSDTGLQGTDTQYF.

The rearrangement links TRBV28 to TRBJ1-1; a possible D gene is TRBD1 (6 bases). Germline V gene lookup returns CDR1 MDHEN and CDR2 SYDVKM. Trimming stripped 7 bases from V and 10 bases from J, with 13 bases between. The CDR3 covers 11 residues. The CDR3 is CASMGASRAFF. As DNA, the CDR3 is TGTGCCAGCATGGGGGCGAGTCGAGCTTTCTTT.

This clonotype was counted a few times. The chain joins TRBV20-1 to TRBJ2-7, with D unresolved. Trimming removed 1 base at V and 1 base at J, with 11 bases between. Germline assignment: CDR1 DFQATT and CDR2 SNEGSKA (reference sequence). The CDR3 has 14 residues. The CDR3 here is CSARVGSVSYEQYF. CDR3 DNA: TGCAGTGCTAGAGTGGGGTCCGTTTCCTACGAGCAGTACTTC.

This clonotype has a handful of counts. V gene TRBV6-5 combines with J gene TRBJ2-7; possible D gene TRBD1, 6 bases. V lost 2 bases and J lost 12, with 17 bases in between. Germline CDR1 MNHEY, CDR2 SVGAGI. This CDR3 comprises 13 residues. The CDR3 here is CASSYGGRGQLYF. CDR3 DNA: TGTGCCAGCAGTTACGGGGGACGGGGACAACTGTACTTC.

V usage is TRBV10-3 and J usage is TRBJ1-1; D gene uncertain. The V end was cut by 11 bases, the J end by 4 bases, with 20 bases between. The CDR3 is 14 amino acids. Germline-derived CDR1 and CDR2 are ENHRY and SYGVKD. The CDR3 DNA reads TGTGCCGCCACAAAGGACCGAGGCACCACTGAAGCTTTCTTT. It is translated as CAATKDRGTTEAFF.

The chain uses TRBV11-3 and TRBJ2-5; 8 bases map to TRBD2. Losses at the gene ends were 3 bases for V and 5 bases for J; bases not matched to a gene: 8. CDR3 size: 15 residues. Germline CDR1 reads SGHNT; CDR2 reads YENEEA. The chain's CDR3 is CASSFRAGERETQYF. CDR3 sequence (DNA): TGTGCCAGCAGCTTCCGAGCGGGGGAAAGGGAGACCCAGTACTTC.

The genes are TRBV5-1 and TRBJ1-2; 7 bases map to TRBD1. CDR3 size: 17 residues. The germline gives CDR1 SGHRS, CDR2 YFSETQ. V shed 3 bases and J 2 bases; nucleotides not matched to a gene: 13. CDR3 coding DNA: TGCGCCAGCAGCTCCCACCGGACAGGTCGGGAGAACTATGGCTACACCTTC. Translation: CASSSHRTGRENYGYTF.

Written as DNA, the CDR3 is TGTGCCAGTAGTATAGATAGGGGGCCTCATTCACCCCTCCACTTT. It codes for CASSIDRGPHSPLHF. The chain has TRBV19 and TRBJ1-6; 7 bases are shared with TRBD1. J was trimmed by 8 bases and V by 0 bases; bases with no gene match: 4. The CDR3 has 15 amino acids. CDR1 LNHDA and CDR2 SQIVND come from the germline V gene (reference sequence).

This clonotype was seen only a few times. V is TRBV20-1 and J is TRBJ2-7; maybe TRBD1 (6 bases). Germline-derived CDR1 and CDR2 are DFQATT and SNEGSKA (reference sequence). This CDR3 comprises 12 residues. V gave up 3 bases and J gave up 2 bases, with 8 bases separating them. The chain's CDR3 is CSASDRPYEQYF. Written as DNA, the CDR3 is TGCAGTGCTAGCGACAGGCCCTACGAGCAGTACTTC.

The table lists this clonotype with a few counts. The rearrangement uses TRBV5-1 and TRBJ1-2; 7 bases are a match to TRBD1. Germline V lookup: CDR1 SGHRS, CDR2 YFSETQ. Trimming at V came to 4 bases and at J to 4 bases, leaving 7 bases not matched to a gene. The CDR3 contains 14 residues. CDR3 bases: TGCGCCAGCAGCCCCGGACAGGCCATCTATGGCTACACCTTC. Protein sequence: CASSPGQAIYGYTF.

The gene calls are TRBV6-1 and TRBJ2-1; D might be TRBD2 (6 bases). V gave up 7 bases and J gave up 6 bases, with 22 bases separating them. The CDR3 has 16 residues. Germline CDR1 MNHNS, CDR2 SASEGT. DNA for the CDR3: TGTGCCAGCACCGTAAACGGGAGAGTTTTGGGCAATGAGCAGTTCTTC. It translates to CASTVNGRVLGNEQFF.